This is a list of T cell receptor beta chains from one sample in a study of beta chain features in type 1 diabetes. Libraries were prepared by immunoSEQ multiplex PCR; TCRdb keeps only in-frame clonotypes and omits some of them. The sample records roughly 350,000 clones, approximately 11% being singletons. The sequencing input was naive CD4+ T cells from blood. Every receptor here comes from a woman in her 30s in good health. CDR3s include the opening cysteine and the closing phenylalanine or tryptophan. Clone sizes are given selectively: once, few, many, or a class where the clone is expanded.

v_gene	abundance	CDR3aa
TRBV11-2	NA	CASSLTTASTDTQYF
TRBV7-2	few	CASSQRTGAYEQYF
TRBV7-9	NA	CASSFSPDTEAFF
TRBV5-4	NA	CASSLGAGGNQPQHF
TRBV7-2	NA	CASSLGTSGGTDTQYF
TRBV4-1	few	CASSLVAGAGELFF
TRBV7-9	few	CASSLYEGSNQPQHF
TRBV15	few	CATSTAIGTGGNEQYF
TRBV29-1	few	CSVDFATSVQETQYF
TRBV6-1	few	CASRGTSGSTDTQYF
TRBV28	few	CASTQMAGARYGYTF
TRBV30	NA	CARTGTGGWGEQYF
TRBV15	NA	CATSRGTSQAGNTIYF
TRBV6-5	NA	CASSYFAGTRTVEQYF
TRBV29-1	few	CSVVRPGGVTVNTEAFF